Below are 15 T cell receptor beta chains sequenced from a single sample in a study of blood T cell repertoires in COVID-19 (TCRdb year 2020). The library was prepared using the immunoSEQ multiplex PCR assay. TCRdb carries this immuneACCESS record with in-frame sequences only. Its versions omit some clonotypes, under half of them owing to an unresolved V gene in the studies checked, with the rest unexplained. In this sample the table shows 50,000 to 75,000 clones, approximately 79% of which occur a single time. The ten top clones hold roughly 18% of the sample. Sequencing was carried out using peripheral blood. Every receptor here comes from a man in his fifties or sixties with acute or convalescent COVID-19.

This chain uses TRBV10-3 with TRBJ1-6; 7 bases line up with TRBD1. The CDR3 is 13 residues long. J was trimmed by 7 bases and V by 7 bases; bases with no gene match: 4. Germline CDR1 is ENHRY and CDR2 is SYGVKD. The CDR3, as DNA: TGTGCCATCAAGGGGGCAATAAATTCACCCCTCCACTTT. It yields the protein CAIKGAINSPLHF.

The CDR3 nucleotides read TGTGCCAGCTCACCCGGCGGGGCCGCTAATCAGCCCCAGCATTTT. Amino acids: CASSPGGAANQPQHF. V and J are TRBV18 and TRBJ1-5, with D possibly being TRBD1 (5 bases). Germline V gives CDR1 KGHSH, CDR2 LQKENI. V lost 3 bases to trimming and J lost 4 bases, with 13 bases between them. The CDR3 has 15 residues.

This clone was detected only a few times. V gene TRBV13 combines with J gene TRBJ2-1; 7 nucleotides line up with TRBD1. The CDR3 is 12 amino acids. The germline V gene has CDR1 PRHDT and CDR2 FYEKMQ (reference sequence). Unmatched junction bases numbered 3, after V lost 4 bases and J lost 9 bases. The chain's CDR3 is CASSWGQLEQFF. The CDR3 bases are TGTGCCAGCAGCTGGGGACAGCTTGAGCAGTTCTTC.

A note on this clone: The junction does not match germline at one end; this may be a read error. The rearrangement joins TRBV5-1 to TRBJ2-7, with TRBD1 as a possible D gene (6 bases). The germline CDR1 and CDR2 sequences are SGHRS and YFSETQ. The CDR3 is 14 residues long. The CDR3 sequence: CASSLGTGRYGQYF. The CDR3 region has the DNA TGCGCCAGCAGCTTGGGAACAGGGCGCTACGGGCAGTACTTC.

The V gene is TRBV3-1 (or the pseudogene TRBV3-2), the J gene TRBJ2-7; 8 bases map to TRBD2. The CDR3 is made up of 13 amino acids. CDR1 and CDR2 (germline): LGHDT, YNNKEL (reference sequence). V trimming: 8 bases; J trimming: 7 bases; junction bases outside the gene matches: 10. The CDR3 protein is CASETSVSQEQYF. Written as DNA, the CDR3 is TGTGCCAGCGAGACTAGCGTGTCTCAAGAGCAGTACTTC.

This chain connects TRBV30 to TRBJ2-7; 7 bases map to TRBD2. The trim removed 1 base at V and 7 bases at J, leaving 13 bases unmatched. The CDR3 sequence is 15 residues long. Germline CDR1 is GTSNPN and CDR2 is SVGIG (reference sequence). The CDR3 DNA reads as TGTGCCTGGAGTGGCCTTTCGTCAATGGGGGGGGAGCAGTACTTC. It specifies CAWSGLSSMGGEQYF.

The V call is TRBV5-1, the J call TRBJ1-5; 7 bases are a match to TRBD1. Germline V CDR1 and CDR2: SGHRS, YFSETQ. Trimming removed 0 bases from V and 1 base from J; junction bases left unmatched: 4. The CDR3 is 16 amino acids. CDR3 protein: CASSLGGQNSNQPQHF. The CDR3, as DNA: TGCGCCAGCAGCTTGGGGGGACAGAACAGCAATCAGCCCCAGCATTTT.

This clone was observed a handful of times. The CDR3 here is CASSLVSRLSGNTIYF. The CDR3 DNA sequence: TGTGCCAGCAGCTTGGTGTCCAGGCTCTCTGGAAACACCATATATTTT. The V call is TRBV5-6, the J call TRBJ1-3, with unresolved D. From germline, CDR1 is SGHDT and CDR2 YYEEEE. V shed 0 bases and J shed 0 bases, with 10 bases lying between them. The CDR3 has 16 amino acids. The full variable domain, rest sourced from reference TRBV5-6 and TRBJ1-3, is DAGVTQSPTHLIKTRGQQVTLRCSPKSGHDTVSWYQQALGQGPQFIFQYYEEEERQRGNFPDRFSGHQFPNYSSELNVNALLLGDSALYLCASSLVSRLSGNTIYFGEGSWLTVV.

The chain recombines TRBV5-1 with TRBJ2-1, with D possibly being TRBD2 (7 bases). The V end lost 0 bases, the J end lost 10 bases, and 17 bases lay between the germline ends. Germline values: CDR1 SGHRS, CDR2 YFSETQ. The CDR3 loop spans 15 amino acids. This chain's CDR3 is CASSLDGGALMEQFF. The CDR3 DNA reads TGCGCCAGCAGCTTGGATGGGGGGGCCTTAATGGAGCAGTTCTTC.

In this sample, this clone turned up a few times. V usage is TRBV5-4 and J usage is TRBJ2-4; D call uncertain. The CDR3 is made up of 15 amino acids. Germline V gene lookup returns CDR1 SGHNT and CDR2 YYREEE (reference sequence). The V end lost 4 bases, the J end lost 0 bases, and 11 bases lay between the germline ends. In DNA form, the CDR3 reads TGTGCCAGCAGCACCGACACCATAGCCAAAAACATTCAGTACTTC. Its translation is CASSTDTIAKNIQYF.

The chain carries TRBV7-2 and TRBJ2-3, with TRBD2 as a possible D gene (5 bases). The CDR3 consists of 12 residues. Germline V lookup: CDR1 SGHTA, CDR2 FQGNSA. Trimming removed 6 bases at V and 6 bases at J, with 10 bases between. CDR3 DNA sequence: TGTGCCAGCAGGGAGGTTCAGGATACGCAGTATTTT. Protein: CASREVQDTQYF.

The V call is TRBV18, the J call TRBJ2-1; 13 positions match TRBD2. V was pared by 0 bases and J by 7 bases, with 9 bases of the junction left unmatched. Per the germline V gene, CDR1 is KGHSH and CDR2 is LQKENI. The CDR3 length is 18 residues. CDR3 sequence (DNA): TGTGCCAGCTCACCACCGACGACTAGCGGGAGGCTTTGGAATGAGCAGTTCTTC. Residues: CASSPPTTSGRLWNEQFF.

This clone has more than one count but fewer than ten. This chain uses TRBV5-1 with TRBJ2-2; a possible D gene is TRBD2 (5 bases). The CDR3 length is 15 residues. Germline CDR1 SGHRS, CDR2 YFSETQ. V was clipped by 2 bases and J by 3 bases, with 11 bases between them. The CDR3: CASSLEGPDTGELFF. As DNA, the CDR3 is TGCGCCAGCAGCTTAGAGGGCCCTGACACCGGGGAGCTGTTTTTT.

The chain uses TRBV6-6 and TRBJ2-5, with 9 bases identical to TRBD2. Germline assignment: CDR1 MNHNY and CDR2 SVGAGI (reference sequence). The J segment lost 0 bases and the V segment lost 2 bases, leaving 1 base of the junction unmatched. The CDR3 has 15 amino acids. Here the CDR3 DNA reads TGTGCCAGCAGTTACGGACTAGCGTACCAAGAGACCCAGTACTTC. Amino acid sequence: CASSYGLAYQETQYF.

This chain uses TRBV11-2 with TRBJ1-2, with unresolved D. The V end was cut by 3 bases, the J end by 0 bases, with 5 bases between. This CDR3 region has 13 residues. Germline V gene lookup returns CDR1 SGHAT and CDR2 FQNNGV. This CDR3 reads CASSLTTNYGYTF. CDR3 bases: TGTGCCAGCAGCTTGACAACTAACTATGGCTACACCTTC. Full variable domain (remainder filled in from reference TRBV11-2 and TRBJ1-2): EAGVAQSPRYKIIEKRQSVAFWCNPISGHATLYWYQQILGQGPKLLIQFQNNGVVDDSQLPKDRFSAERLKGVDSTLKIQPAKLEDSAVYLCASSLTTNYGYTFGSGTRLTVV.